These 27 T cell receptor beta chains were sequenced from one sample in a study of cytomegalovirus exposure and HLA in healthy donors (dated by TCRdb to the late 2010s). Library generation was performed with the immunoSEQ multiplex PCR assay. For the multiplex PCR, a mixture combining 60 forward primers for TCR Vbeta segments and 13 reverse primers for TCR Jbeta segments was used. The source is immuneACCESS, and TCRdb retained only in-frame sequences with V and J called. Part of the clones is not carried over; for the studies checked, unresolved V genes explain less than half of this, and the remainder is unexplained. The sample includes about 200,000 clones, with about 85% observed a single time. 0.39% of the sample rests with the top ten. The sequenced sample consisted of PBMCs. Receptors were obtained from a male donor in good health and CMV-seropositive.

DNA for the CDR3: TGTGCCAGCAGTTACAGCCAGGCACTTATGAACACTGAAGCTTTCTTT. Translating gives CASSYSQALMNTEAFF. This rearrangement joins TRBV6-5 to TRBJ1-1; D gene unclear. Germline loops: CDR1 MNHEY, CDR2 SVGAGI. This CDR3 comprises 16 residues. With 2 bases removed from V and 0 bases from J, the gap between germline ends came to 13 bases.

With regard to this clone: In the same sample, other DNA sequences code for this CDR3. The J gene is TRBJ1-2, the V gene TRBV6-4, with D perhaps matching TRBD1 (5 bases). The CDR3 covers 14 residues. The germline V gene has CDR1 MRHNA and CDR2 SNTAGT. Trimming pared 2 bases from V and 6 bases from J, leaving 13 bases between. Here the CDR3 DNA reads TGTGCCAGCAGTGACATAGCCAGGGAGGATGGCTACACCTTC. Encoded protein: CASSDIAREDGYTF.

The CDR3 coding sequence is TGTGCCAGCAGTCCGGCGCGGGGGTCTCATGACTATGGCTACACCTTC. Its translation is CASSPARGSHDYGYTF. V gene TRBV27 combines with J gene TRBJ1-2, with D possibly TRBD1 on 5 matching bases. Trimming took off 5 bases at V and 3 bases at J, with 19 bases between the two ends. The germline V gene has CDR1 MNHEY and CDR2 SMNVEV (reference sequence). This CDR3 has 16 amino acids.

This clone appeared a few times. The CDR3, as DNA: TGCGCCAGCAGCAAGGGGGAAGGATCCGCTATTGAGCAGTTCTTC. Translated: CASSKGEGSAIEQFF. The chain recombines TRBV4-1 with TRBJ2-1; D is perhaps TRBD1 (6 bases). CDR3 length: 15 amino acids. From germline, CDR1 is MGHRA and CDR2 YSYEKL. The V gene lost 5 bases and the J gene lost 9 bases, with 20 bases spanning the gap.

CDR3 bases: TGTGCCAGCTCACCAAGGCGGGGACTAGCGGACCAAGAGACCCAGTACTTC. It specifies CASSPRRGLADQETQYF. The chain couples TRBV18 to TRBJ2-5; 11 bases fit TRBD2. After removal of 2 bases from V and 0 bases from J, the junction contained 5 bases not matched to a gene. This CDR3 contains 17 residues. Germline-derived CDR1 and CDR2 are KGHSH and LQKENI. Full variable domain (rest looked up from reference TRBV18 and TRBJ2-5): NAGVMQNPRHLVRRRGQEARLRCSPMKGHSHVYWYRQLPEEGLKFMVYLQKENIIDESGMPKERFSAEFPKEGPSILRIQQVVRGDSAAYFCASSPRRGLADQETQYFGPGTRLLVL.

This sequence joins TRBV7-2 and TRBJ2-7, with 13 bases lining up with TRBD2. Germline V lookup: CDR1 SGHTA, CDR2 FQGNSA. This CDR3 has 16 amino acids. Trimming took 5 bases from V and 5 from J; bases not matched to a gene: 9. The CDR3 nucleotides read TGTGCCAGCAGCCCACGGACTAGCGGGAGAGGCAACGAGCAGTACTTC. Protein sequence: CASSPRTSGRGNEQYF.

V usage is TRBV9 and J usage is TRBJ2-2, with D possibly TRBD1 on 5 matching bases. The CDR3 has 16 residues. Trimming shortened V by 0 bases and J by 5 bases, and 14 bases separated the two germline ends. Per germline, CDR1 SGDLS and CDR2 YYNGEE. In DNA, the CDR3 is TGTGCCAGCAGCGTAGTTTCAGGGTCCCAAACCGGGGAGCTGTTTTTT. Its translation: CASSVVSGSQTGELFF.

The chain combines TRBV28 with TRBJ1-5, with D perhaps TRBD1 (5 bases). V was clipped by 2 bases and J by 1 base, with 18 bases between them. This CDR3 region has 18 residues. From germline, CDR1 is MDHEN and CDR2 SYDVKM. The CDR3: CASSLIGSPGLSNQPQHF. CDR3 nucleotides: TGTGCCAGCAGTTTAATAGGTTCCCCGGGACTCAGCAATCAGCCCCAGCATTTT. The full variable domain, in which reference TRBV28 and TRBJ1-5 provide the parts outside the CDR3, is DVKVTQSSRYLVKRTGEKVFLECVQDMDHENMFWYRQDPGLGLRLIYFSYDVKMKEKGDIPEGYSVSREKKERFSLILESASTNQTSMYLCASSLIGSPGLSNQPQHFGDGTRLSIL.

This sequence joins TRBV28 and TRBJ1-1, with TRBD1 matching over 9 bases. Germline V gene lookup returns CDR1 MDHEN and CDR2 SYDVKM. The CDR3 extends over 19 amino acids. V gave up 2 bases and J gave up 3 bases; unmatched junction bases: 16. CDR3 sequence reads: CASSLPTTGGRIKDTEAFF. The CDR3 DNA reads as TGTGCCAGCAGTTTACCGACCACAGGGGGCAGAATTAAGGACACTGAAGCTTTCTTT.

In DNA, the CDR3 is TGTGCCAGTAGTATAGTCCGGGGGGCGCTTTATGACACTGAAGCTTTCTTT. Translated: CASSIVRGALYDTEAFF. The rearrangement uses TRBV19 and TRBJ1-1; D is perhaps TRBD1 (6 bases). The CDR3 has 17 amino acids. Per the germline V gene, CDR1 is LNHDA and CDR2 is SQIVND (reference sequence). Trimming shortened V by 1 base and J by 3 bases, and 18 bases separated the two germline ends.

The chain recombines TRBV27 with TRBJ2-7; D perhaps matches TRBD1 (7 bases). Germline V lookup: CDR1 MNHEY, CDR2 SMNVEV (reference sequence). V shed 4 bases and J shed 3 bases, with 16 bases lying between them. The CDR3 runs to 15 residues. The chain's CDR3 is CASSSPGQEGYEQYF. The CDR3 nucleotides are TGTGCCAGCAGTTCCCCCGGACAGGAGGGCTACGAGCAGTACTTC.

J is TRBJ1-1 and V is TRBV5-1, with D perhaps TRBD1 (6 bases). The CDR3 covers 15 residues. The germline gives CDR1 SGHRS, CDR2 YFSETQ. With 4 bases removed from V and 1 base from J, the gap between germline ends came to 14 bases. The CDR3 region has the DNA TGCGCCAGCAGCCTATCGGGACACCGGAACACTGAAGCTTTCTTT. This codes for CASSLSGHRNTEAFF.

V is TRBV5-5 and J is TRBJ2-1; 7 positions agree with TRBD1. This CDR3 is 13 amino acids long. V lost 3 bases and J lost 6; bases outside the gene matches: 3. Germline CDR1 is SGHKS and CDR2 is YYEKEE (reference sequence). The DNA for the CDR3 is TGTGCCAGCAGCTCCGGGACAGCCAATGAGCAGTTCTTC. Amino acid sequence: CASSSGTANEQFF. The full variable domain, completed using reference TRBV5-5 and TRBJ2-1, is DAGVTQSPTHLIKTRGQQVTLRCSPISGHKSVSWYQQVLGQGPQFIFQYYEKEERGRGNFPDRFSARQFPNYSSELNVNALLLGDSALYLCASSSGTANEQFFGPGTRLTVL.

This clone was counted between two and nine times. CDR3 in DNA: TGTGCCAGTAGTATGGGGCCACAACAGTCGTACTCGGGCGGCTACACCTTC. This codes for CASSMGPQQSYSGGYTF. This chain links TRBV19 with TRBJ1-2; D might be TRBD1 (5 bases). The CDR3 loop spans 17 amino acids. With 3 bases removed from V and 8 bases from J, the gap between germline ends came to 25 bases. Looked up from germline, CDR1 is LNHDA and CDR2 is SQIVND (reference sequence).

This clone was seen a few times. The chain is built from TRBV1 and TRBJ2-4; TRBD2 is the table's D call, not checked against the DNA. TRBV1 corresponds to a pseudogene. The CDR3 covers 15 residues. The CDR3 sequence is CTSSQDRGRVHIQYF. The CDR3 DNA reads as TGCACCAGCAGCCAAGATCGAGGGAGGGTGCACATTCAGTACTTC.

This chain connects TRBV19 to TRBJ2-2; TRBD2 matches 11 bases. The J segment lost 5 bases and the V segment lost 7 bases, leaving 9 bases of the junction unmatched. The CDR3 is 16 residues long. The germline gives CDR1 LNHDA, CDR2 SQIVND (reference sequence). This CDR3 is CASNSGRAVGTGELFF. For the CDR3, the DNA is TGTGCCAGTAATAGCGGGAGGGCCGTGGGAACCGGGGAGCTGTTTTTT.

This clone has a handful of counts. The rearrangement links TRBV7-3 to TRBJ1-1; no clear D. V dropped 3 bases and J dropped 7 bases, with 12 bases sitting between them. This CDR3 comprises 13 residues. Germline assignment: CDR1 SGHTA and CDR2 FQGTGA. The CDR3 protein is CASSFAGNGEAFF. The CDR3 nucleotides read TGTGCCAGCAGCTTTGCAGGTAACGGTGAAGCTTTCTTT.

V usage is TRBV27 and J usage is TRBJ1-4; TRBD1 matches 7 bases. CDR3 length: 17 amino acids. V shed 4 bases and J 0 bases; nucleotides not matched to a gene: 8. Germline V CDR1 and CDR2: MNHEY, SMNVEV (reference sequence). Here the CDR3 reads CASSWDRDTTTNEKLFF. Written as DNA, the CDR3 is TGTGCCAGCAGTTGGGACAGAGACACGACAACTAATGAAAAACTGTTTTTT.

The rearrangement joins TRBV7-2 to TRBJ1-1, with 10 nucleotides matching TRBD1. Germline V gene data show CDR1 as SGHTA and CDR2 as FQGNSA. CDR3 length: 13 residues. V was pared by 3 bases and J by 10 bases, with 5 bases of the junction left unmatched. CDR3 sequence (DNA): TGTGCCAGCAGCTTCAGGGACAGGGGTACAGCTTTCTTT. Amino acids: CASSFRDRGTAFF.

The V call is TRBV11-1, the J call TRBJ2-1; D is uncertain. Germline CDR1 reads SGHAT; CDR2 reads FQDESV (reference sequence). The CDR3 loop spans 14 amino acids. V dropped 1 base and J dropped 0 bases, with 4 bases sitting between them. The CDR3 sequence is CASSLDSSYNEQFF. The CDR3 nucleotides read TGTGCCAGCAGCTTAGACAGCTCCTACAATGAGCAGTTCTTC.

The genes are TRBV19 and TRBJ2-1, with 10 bases identical to TRBD1. Germline CDR1 and CDR2: LNHDA and SQIVND (reference sequence). The trim removed 6 bases at V and 4 bases at J, leaving 6 bases unmatched. CDR3 length equals 15 residues. CDR3 sequence: CASRSDRGLYNEQFF. The CDR3 nucleotides are TGTGCCAGTAGGTCAGACAGGGGGCTGTACAATGAGCAGTTCTTC.

This clone has just a few counts. The J gene is TRBJ2-5, the V gene TRBV27; the D gene is possibly TRBD2 (6 bases). The DNA end is more similar to TRBJ2-7, so the J call may be wrong. The length of the CDR3 is 14 residues. Germline lookup yields CDR1 MNHEY and CDR2 SMNVEV (reference sequence). The CDR3: CASSPRTEGSEQYF. For the CDR3, the DNA is TGTGCCAGCAGCCCCCGGACGGAGGGGTCCGAGCAGTACTTC.

This chain uses TRBV18 with TRBJ1-1; no clear D gene. V shed 0 bases and J shed 5 bases, with 10 bases lying between them. Germline V gene sequence: CDR1 KGHSH, CDR2 LQKENI. CDR3 length equals 14 residues. CDR3 loop: CASSPPLLETEAFF. The DNA of the CDR3 is TGTGCCAGCTCACCACCGTTGCTAGAGACTGAAGCTTTCTTT.

The chain couples TRBV6-5 to TRBJ1-2; 7 bases are a match to TRBD1. This CDR3 spans 15 amino acids. Germline V lookup: CDR1 MNHEY, CDR2 SVGAGI. V shed 5 bases and J 6 bases; nucleotides not matched to a gene: 12. The CDR3 bases are TGTGCCAGCAGTAACCCGGGAACAGGGGAGGATGGCTACACCTTC. Amino acid sequence: CASSNPGTGEDGYTF.

The gene calls are TRBV6-5 and TRBJ2-7, with D possibly TRBD1 on 7 matching bases. Trimming cost V 6 bases and J 4 bases, with 19 bases left between them. This CDR3 region has 15 residues. The germline CDR1 and CDR2 sequences are MNHEY and SVGAGI. The CDR3 DNA reads TGTGCCAGCAGCAAACAGGGGCGCGGGGCGTACGAGCAGTACTTC. This gives the protein CASSKQGRGAYEQYF.

The rearrangement links TRBV5-1 to TRBJ1-1; the D is unclear. CDR3 length: 12 residues. V shed 5 bases and J shed 1 base, with 6 bases lying between them. Per the germline V gene, CDR1 is SGHRS and CDR2 is YFSETQ. CDR3 protein: CASRPGNTEAFF. The DNA for the CDR3 is TGCGCCAGCAGGCCGGGGAACACTGAAGCTTTCTTT.

The chain combines TRBV19 with TRBJ1-1; 7 bases map to TRBD1. Trimming at V came to 5 bases and at J to 8 bases, leaving 11 bases not matched to a gene. Germline CDR1 reads LNHDA; CDR2 reads SQIVND (reference sequence). This CDR3 spans 14 amino acids. The CDR3 here is CASSEGAPNSEAFF. CDR3 DNA sequence: TGTGCCAGTAGTGAGGGGGCGCCGAATTCCGAAGCTTTCTTT. The full variable domain, completed using reference TRBV19 and TRBJ1-1, is DGGITQSPKYLFRKEGQNVTLSCEQNLNHDAMYWYRQDPGQGLRLIYYSQIVNDFQKGDIAEGYSVSREKKESFPLTVTSAQKNPTAFYLCASSEGAPNSEAFFGQGTRLTVV.